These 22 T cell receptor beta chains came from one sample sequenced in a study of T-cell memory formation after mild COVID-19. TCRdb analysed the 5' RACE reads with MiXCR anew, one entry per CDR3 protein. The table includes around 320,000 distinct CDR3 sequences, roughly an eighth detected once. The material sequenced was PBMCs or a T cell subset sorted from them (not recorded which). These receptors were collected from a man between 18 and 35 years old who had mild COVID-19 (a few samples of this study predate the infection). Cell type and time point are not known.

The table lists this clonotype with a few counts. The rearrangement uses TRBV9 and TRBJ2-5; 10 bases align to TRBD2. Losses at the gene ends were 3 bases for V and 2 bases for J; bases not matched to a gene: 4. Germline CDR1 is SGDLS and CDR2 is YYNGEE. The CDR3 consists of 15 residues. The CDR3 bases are TGTGCCAGCAGCGGCGGACTAGCGGATCAAGAGACCCAGTACTTC. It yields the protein CASSGGLADQETQYF.

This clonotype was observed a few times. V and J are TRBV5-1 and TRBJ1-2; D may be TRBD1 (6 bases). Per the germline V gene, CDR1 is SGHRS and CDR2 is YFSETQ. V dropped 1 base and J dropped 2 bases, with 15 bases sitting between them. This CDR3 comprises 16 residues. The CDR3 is CASSLSGGAQNYGYTF. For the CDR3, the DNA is TGCGCCAGCAGCTTGAGTGGGGGGGCGCAAAACTATGGCTACACCTTC.

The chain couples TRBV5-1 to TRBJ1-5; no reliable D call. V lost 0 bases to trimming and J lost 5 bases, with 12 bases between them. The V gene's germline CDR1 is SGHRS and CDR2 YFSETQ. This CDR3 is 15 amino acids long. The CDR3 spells CASSLEGSGDQPQHF. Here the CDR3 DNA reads TGCGCCAGCAGCTTGGAGGGTTCCGGGGATCAGCCCCAGCATTTT. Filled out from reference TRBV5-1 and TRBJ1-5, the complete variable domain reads KAGVTQTPRYLIKTRGQQVTLSCSPISGHRSVSWYQQTPGQGLQFLFEYFSETQRNKGNFPGRFSGRQFSNSRSEMNVSTLELGDSALYLCASSLEGSGDQPQHFGDGTRLSIL.

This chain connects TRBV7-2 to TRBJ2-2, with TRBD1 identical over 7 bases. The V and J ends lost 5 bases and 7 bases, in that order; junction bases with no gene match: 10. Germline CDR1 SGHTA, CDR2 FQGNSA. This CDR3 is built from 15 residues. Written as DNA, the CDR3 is TGTGCCAGCAGCCAAAGGGGGCAGGGGCACGGGGAGCTGTTTTTT. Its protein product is CASSQRGQGHGELFF.

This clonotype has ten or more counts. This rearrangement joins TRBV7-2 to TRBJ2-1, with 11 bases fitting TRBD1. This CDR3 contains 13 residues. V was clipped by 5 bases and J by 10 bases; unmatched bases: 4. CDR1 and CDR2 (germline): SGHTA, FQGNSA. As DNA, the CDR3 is TGTGCCAGCAGCGGGGGGACAGGGGGGGAGCAGTTCTTC. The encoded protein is CASSGGTGGEQFF.

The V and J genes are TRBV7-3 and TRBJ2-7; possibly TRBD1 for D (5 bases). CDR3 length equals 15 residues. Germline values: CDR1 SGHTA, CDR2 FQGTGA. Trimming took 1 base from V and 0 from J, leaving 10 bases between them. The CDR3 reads CASSLIGANSYEQYF. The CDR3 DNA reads TGTGCCAGCAGCTTAATAGGGGCCAACTCCTACGAGCAGTACTTC.

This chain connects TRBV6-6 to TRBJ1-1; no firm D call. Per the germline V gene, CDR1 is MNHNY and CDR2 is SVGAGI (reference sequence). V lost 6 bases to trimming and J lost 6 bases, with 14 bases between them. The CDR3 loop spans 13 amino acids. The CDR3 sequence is CASSSSAEPEAFF. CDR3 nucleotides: TGTGCCAGCAGCAGTTCTGCAGAGCCTGAAGCTTTCTTT.

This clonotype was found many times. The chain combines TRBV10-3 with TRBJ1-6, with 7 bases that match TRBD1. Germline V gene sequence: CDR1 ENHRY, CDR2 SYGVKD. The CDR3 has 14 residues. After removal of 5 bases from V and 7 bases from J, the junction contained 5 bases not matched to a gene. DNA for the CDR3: TGTGCCATCAGTAGCACAGGGGAAAATTCACCCCTCCACTTT. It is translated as CAISSTGENSPLHF.

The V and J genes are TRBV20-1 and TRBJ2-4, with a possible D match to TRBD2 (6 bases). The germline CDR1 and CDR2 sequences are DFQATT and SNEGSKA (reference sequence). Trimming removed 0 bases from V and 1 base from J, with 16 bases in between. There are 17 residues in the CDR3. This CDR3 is CSARDRSAGRAKNIQYF. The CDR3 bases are TGCAGTGCTAGAGATCGCTCGGCAGGGAGGGCCAAAAACATTCAGTACTTC.

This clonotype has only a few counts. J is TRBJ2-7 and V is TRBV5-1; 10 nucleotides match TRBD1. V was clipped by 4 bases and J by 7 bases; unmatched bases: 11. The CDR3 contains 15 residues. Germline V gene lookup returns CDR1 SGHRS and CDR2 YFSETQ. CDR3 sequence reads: CASSVATGQGREQYF. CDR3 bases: TGCGCCAGCAGCGTGGCAACGGGACAGGGGAGGGAGCAGTACTTC.

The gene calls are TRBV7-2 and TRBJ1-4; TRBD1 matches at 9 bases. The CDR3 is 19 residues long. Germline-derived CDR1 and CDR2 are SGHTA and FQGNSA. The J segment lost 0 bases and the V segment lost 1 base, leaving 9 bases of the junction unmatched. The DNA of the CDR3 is TGTGCCAGCAGCTTAGAACGGACAGGGGTGCTTACAACTAATGAAAAACTGTTTTTT. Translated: CASSLERTGVLTTNEKLFF.

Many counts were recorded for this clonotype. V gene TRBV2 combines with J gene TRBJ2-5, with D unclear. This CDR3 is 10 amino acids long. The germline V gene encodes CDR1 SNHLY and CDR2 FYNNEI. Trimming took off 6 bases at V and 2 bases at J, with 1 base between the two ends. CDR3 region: CASRQETQYF. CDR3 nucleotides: TGTGCCAGCAGGCAAGAGACCCAGTACTTC.

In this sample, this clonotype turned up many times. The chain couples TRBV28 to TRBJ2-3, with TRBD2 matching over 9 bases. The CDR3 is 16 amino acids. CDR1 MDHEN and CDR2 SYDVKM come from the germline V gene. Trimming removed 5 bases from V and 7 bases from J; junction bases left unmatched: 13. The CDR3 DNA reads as TGTGCCAGCAGTACCCCCGCGGGAGGGGGGCGTTATACGCAGTATTTT. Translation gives CASSTPAGGGRYTQYF.

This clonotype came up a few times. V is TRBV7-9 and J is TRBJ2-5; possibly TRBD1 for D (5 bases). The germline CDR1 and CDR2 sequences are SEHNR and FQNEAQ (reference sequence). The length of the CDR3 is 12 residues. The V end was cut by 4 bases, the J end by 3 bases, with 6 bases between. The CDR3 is CASSSTEETQYF. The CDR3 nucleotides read TGTGCCAGCAGCTCGACAGAAGAGACCCAGTACTTC.

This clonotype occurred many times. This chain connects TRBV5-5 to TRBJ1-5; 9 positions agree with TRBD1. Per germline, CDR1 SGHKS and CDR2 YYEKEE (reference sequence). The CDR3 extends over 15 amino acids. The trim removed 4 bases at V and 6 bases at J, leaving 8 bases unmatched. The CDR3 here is CASSLTGGTVQPQHF. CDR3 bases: TGTGCCAGCAGCCTAACAGGGGGCACAGTTCAGCCCCAGCATTTT.

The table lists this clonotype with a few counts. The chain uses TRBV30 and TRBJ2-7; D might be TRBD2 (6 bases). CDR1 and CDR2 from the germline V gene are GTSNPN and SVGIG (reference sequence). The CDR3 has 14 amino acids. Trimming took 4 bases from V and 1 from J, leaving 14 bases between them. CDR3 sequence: CAWTPSGGSYEQYF. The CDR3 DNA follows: TGTGCCTGGACCCCATCTGGGGGGTCCTACGAGCAGTACTTC.

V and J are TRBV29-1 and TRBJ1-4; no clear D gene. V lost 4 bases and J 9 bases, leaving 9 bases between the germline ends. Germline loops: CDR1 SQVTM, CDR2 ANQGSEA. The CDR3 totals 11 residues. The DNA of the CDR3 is TGCAGCGTTGGCGATGACCAAAAACTGTTTTTT. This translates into CSVGDDQKLFF.

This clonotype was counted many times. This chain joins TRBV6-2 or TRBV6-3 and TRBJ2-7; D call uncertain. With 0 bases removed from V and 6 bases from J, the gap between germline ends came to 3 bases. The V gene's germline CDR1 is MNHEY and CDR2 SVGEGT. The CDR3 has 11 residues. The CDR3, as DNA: TGTGCCAGCAGTTACTCGACCGAGCAGTACTTC. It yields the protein CASSYSTEQYF.

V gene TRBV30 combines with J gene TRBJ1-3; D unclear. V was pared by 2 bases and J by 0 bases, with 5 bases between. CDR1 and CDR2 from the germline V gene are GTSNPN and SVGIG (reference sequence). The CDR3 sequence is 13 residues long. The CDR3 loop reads CAWSRGSGNTIYF. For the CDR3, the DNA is TGTGCCTGGAGTCGAGGCTCTGGAAACACCATATATTTT.

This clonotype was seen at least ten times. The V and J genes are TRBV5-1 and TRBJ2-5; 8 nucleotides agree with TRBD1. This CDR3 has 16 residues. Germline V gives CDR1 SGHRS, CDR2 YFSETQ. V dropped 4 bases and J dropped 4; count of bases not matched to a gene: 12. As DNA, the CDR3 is TGCGCCAGCAGCCTGGGTGTCGACAGGGGTGGAGAGACCCAGTACTTC. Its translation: CASSLGVDRGGETQYF.

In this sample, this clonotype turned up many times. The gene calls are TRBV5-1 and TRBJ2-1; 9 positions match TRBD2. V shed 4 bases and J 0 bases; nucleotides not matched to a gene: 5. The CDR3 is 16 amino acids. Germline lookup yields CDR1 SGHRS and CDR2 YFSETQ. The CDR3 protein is CASSGSSGSSYNEQFF. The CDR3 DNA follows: TGCGCCAGCAGCGGCAGTAGCGGGAGCTCCTACAATGAGCAGTTCTTC.

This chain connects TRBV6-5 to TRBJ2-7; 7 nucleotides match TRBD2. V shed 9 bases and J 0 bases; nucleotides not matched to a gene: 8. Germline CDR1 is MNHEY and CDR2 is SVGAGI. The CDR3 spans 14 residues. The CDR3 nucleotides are TGTGCCAGTTCCACTAGCGCTGACTCCTACGAGCAGTACTTC. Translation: CASSTSADSYEQYF.